This entry is about one TCR beta chain. CDR1 and CDR2 (germline): SGHAT, FQNNGV. The V end lost 4 bases, the J end lost 5 bases, and 9 bases lay between the germline ends. The CDR3 contains 13 residues. These data come from a study of blood T cell repertoires in COVID-19. Study as a whole: The United States, Italy and Spain were the sources of the acute and convalescent COVID-19 samples.

In the study's own analysis: Amplification from reference gene primers served as the basis for estimated nucleated cell counts. Libraries were prepared by immunoSEQ multiplex PCR; TCRdb keeps only in-frame clonotypes and omits some of them. V, J and clone size were drawn from that table, and D and trimming were deduced from the DNA. Of about 190,000 clones listed, 88% are singletons. Sample: peripheral blood. The source of this sequence is a human donor in a cohort sampled during active COVID-19. J is TRBJ1-5 and V is TRBV11-2; TRBD1 might be the D (6 bases). The CDR3: CASSSDRDQPQHF. CDR3 DNA sequence: TGTGCCAGCAGCTCGGACAGAGATCAGCCCCAGCATTTT. The full variable domain, in which reference TRBV11-2 and TRBJ1-5 provide the parts outside the CDR3, is EAGVAQSPRYKIIEKRQSVAFWCNPISGHATLYWYQQILGQGPKLLIQFQNNGVVDDSQLPKDRFSAERLKGVDSTLKIQPAKLEDSAVYLCASSSDRDQPQHFGDGTRLSIL.